One sample yielded the 9 T cell receptor beta chains listed below, sequenced in a study of cytomegalovirus exposure and HLA in healthy donors. PCR involved 60 Vbeta and 13 Jbeta primers. Sequencing used immunoSEQ multiplex PCR; TCRdb keeps in-frame clones, though not all of them. Of 150,000 to 200,000 clones in the sample, roughly four fifths were seen once. The sequencing sample was made of PBMCs. These receptors came from a man between 18 and 29 years old in good health and CMV-seronegative.

The chain combines TRBV5-1 with TRBJ2-1; no clear D gene. From germline, CDR1 is SGHRS and CDR2 YFSETQ. V gave up 2 bases and J gave up 8 bases, with 11 bases separating them. CDR3 size: 13 residues. CDR3 protein: CASSFRLGDEQFF. The CDR3 DNA reads as TGCGCCAGCAGCTTTCGGCTAGGCGATGAGCAGTTCTTC.

The CDR3 bases are TGTGCCAGCAGCCCGGTATCGCTTATGGAGACCCAGTACTTC. Encoded protein: CASSPVSLMETQYF. The gene calls are TRBV6-6 and TRBJ2-5; D is unresolved. Trimming pared 6 bases from V and 5 bases from J, leaving 16 bases between. Germline-derived CDR1 and CDR2 are MNHNY and SVGAGI (reference sequence). The CDR3 runs 14 residues.

This chain joins TRBV6-5 and TRBJ2-7; TRBD2 matches at 9 bases. The CDR3 has 14 amino acids. V shed 6 bases, J shed 5 bases, and the junction held 8 bases outside the gene matches. Germline V gene lookup returns CDR1 MNHEY and CDR2 SVGAGI. In DNA form, the CDR3 reads TGTGCCAGCAGCAAGGCCGGGACTAGCAACGAGCAGTACTTC. Translated, it gives CASSKAGTSNEQYF.

CDR3: CASSQEWLQETQYF. CDR3 bases: TGTGCCAGCAGCCAAGAATGGCTGCAAGAGACCCAGTACTTC. The chain combines TRBV4-2 with TRBJ2-5; D is uncertain. Trimming cost V 0 bases and J 2 bases, with 7 bases left between them. The CDR3 is 14 amino acids. CDR1 is LGHNA and CDR2 is YNFKEQ in the germline V gene.

The chain carries TRBV6-5 and TRBJ1-5; tentative D call: TRBD1 (5 bases). Trimming cost V 6 bases and J 4 bases, with 13 bases left between them. The CDR3 runs to 14 residues. Germline V gives CDR1 MNHEY, CDR2 SVGAGI. The CDR3 bases are TGTGCCAGCAGCCCTCAGGGAGGGAATCAGCCCCAGCATTTT. Protein sequence: CASSPQGGNQPQHF.

The V gene is TRBV11-2, the J gene TRBJ2-7; D perhaps matches TRBD1 (5 bases). The CDR3 sequence is 14 residues long. Germline CDR1 reads SGHAT; CDR2 reads FQNNGV. V was pared by 4 bases and J by 2 bases, with 12 bases between. In DNA form, the CDR3 reads TGTGCCAGCAGCTCAAGGGGAAGGACCTACGAGCAGTACTTC. It encodes CASSSRGRTYEQYF.

The chain combines TRBV11-2 with TRBJ2-5; a possible D gene is TRBD2 (6 bases). Germline values: CDR1 SGHAT, CDR2 FQNNGV. V dropped 5 bases and J dropped 5 bases, with 21 bases sitting between them. The CDR3 contains 16 residues. CDR3 region: CASSDRVADLGETQYF. For the CDR3, the DNA is TGTGCCAGCAGCGATAGGGTAGCGGACCTCGGGGAGACCCAGTACTTC.

CDR3 amino acids: CASSFRGSEAFF. The CDR3 DNA is TGTGCCAGCAGTTTTAGGGGTTCCGAAGCTTTCTTT. J is TRBJ1-1 and V is TRBV6-6, with D tentatively TRBD1 (5 bases). Looked up from germline, CDR1 is MNHNY and CDR2 is SVGAGI (reference sequence). V gave up 4 bases and J gave up 8 bases, with 11 bases separating them. The CDR3 is 12 amino acids.

This chain connects TRBV30 to TRBJ2-5; D gene uncertain. With 0 bases removed from V and 5 bases from J, the gap between germline ends came to 10 bases. This CDR3 spans 13 amino acids. Germline values: CDR1 GTSNPN, CDR2 SVGIG (reference sequence). For the CDR3, the DNA is TGTGCCTGGAGTGTACGAGTGAGGGAGACCCAGTACTTC. Translation gives CAWSVRVRETQYF.